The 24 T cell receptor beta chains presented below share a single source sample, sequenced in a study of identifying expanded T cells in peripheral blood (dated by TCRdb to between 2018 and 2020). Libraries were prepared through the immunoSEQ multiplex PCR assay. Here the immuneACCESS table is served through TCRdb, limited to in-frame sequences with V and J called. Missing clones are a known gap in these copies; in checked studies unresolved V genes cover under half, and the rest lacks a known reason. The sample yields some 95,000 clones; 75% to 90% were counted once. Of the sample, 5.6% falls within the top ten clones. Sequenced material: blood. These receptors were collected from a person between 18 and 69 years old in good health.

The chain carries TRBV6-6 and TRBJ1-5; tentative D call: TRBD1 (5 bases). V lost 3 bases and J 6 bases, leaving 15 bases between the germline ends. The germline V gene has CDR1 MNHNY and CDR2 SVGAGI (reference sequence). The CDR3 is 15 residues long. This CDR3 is CASSYPGLGSQPQHF. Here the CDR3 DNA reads TGTGCCAGCAGTTATCCGGGGCTGGGGAGTCAGCCCCAGCATTTT.

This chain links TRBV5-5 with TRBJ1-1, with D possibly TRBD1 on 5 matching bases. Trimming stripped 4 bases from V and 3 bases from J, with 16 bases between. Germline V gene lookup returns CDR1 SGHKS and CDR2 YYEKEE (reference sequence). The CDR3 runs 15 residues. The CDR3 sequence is CASSPPYQGYTEAFF. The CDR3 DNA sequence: TGTGCCAGCAGCCCCCCGTACCAGGGCTACACTGAAGCTTTCTTT.

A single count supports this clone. CDR3 nucleotide sequence: TGTGCCAGCAGCTTGGGAGGCGTTTTGGCGTACGAGCAGTACTTC. This translates into CASSLGGVLAYEQYF. The genes are TRBV5-5 and TRBJ2-7; D gene ambiguous. This CDR3 is 15 amino acids long. Per the germline V gene, CDR1 is SGHKS and CDR2 is YYEKEE (reference sequence). V was trimmed by 0 bases and J by 4 bases, leaving 14 bases between them.

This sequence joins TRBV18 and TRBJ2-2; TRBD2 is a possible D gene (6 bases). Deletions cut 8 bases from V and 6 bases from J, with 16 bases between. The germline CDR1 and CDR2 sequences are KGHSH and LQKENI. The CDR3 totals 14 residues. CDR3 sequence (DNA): TGTGCCAGCGCTGCGACTAGTCCTCCCGGGGAGCTGTTTTTT. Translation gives CASAATSPPGELFF.

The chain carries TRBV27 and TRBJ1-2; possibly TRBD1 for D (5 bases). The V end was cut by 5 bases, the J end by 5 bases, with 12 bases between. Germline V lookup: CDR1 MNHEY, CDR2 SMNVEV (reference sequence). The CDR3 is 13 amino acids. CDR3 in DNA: TGTGCCAGCAGTCCGGGACTTTTATATGGCTACACCTTC. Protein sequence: CASSPGLLYGYTF.

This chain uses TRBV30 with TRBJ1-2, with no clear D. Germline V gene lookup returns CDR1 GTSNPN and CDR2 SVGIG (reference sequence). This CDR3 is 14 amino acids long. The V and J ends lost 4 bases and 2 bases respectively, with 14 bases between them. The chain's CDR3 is CAWKAGQNNYGYTF. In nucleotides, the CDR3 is TGTGCCTGGAAAGCTGGGCAGAACAACTATGGCTACACCTTC.

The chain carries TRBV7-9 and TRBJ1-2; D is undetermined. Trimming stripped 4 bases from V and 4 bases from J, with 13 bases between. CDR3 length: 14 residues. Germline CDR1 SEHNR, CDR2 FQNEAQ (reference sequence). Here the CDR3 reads CASSSDRYGYGYTF. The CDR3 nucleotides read TGTGCCAGCAGCTCAGATAGGTACGGCTATGGCTACACCTTC.

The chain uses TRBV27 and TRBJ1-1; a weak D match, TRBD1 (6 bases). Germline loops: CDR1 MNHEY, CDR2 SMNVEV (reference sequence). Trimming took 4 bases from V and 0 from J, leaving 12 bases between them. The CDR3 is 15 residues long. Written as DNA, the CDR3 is TGTGCCAGCAGTTCCGGACAGATCATGAACACTGAAGCTTTCTTT. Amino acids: CASSSGQIMNTEAFF.

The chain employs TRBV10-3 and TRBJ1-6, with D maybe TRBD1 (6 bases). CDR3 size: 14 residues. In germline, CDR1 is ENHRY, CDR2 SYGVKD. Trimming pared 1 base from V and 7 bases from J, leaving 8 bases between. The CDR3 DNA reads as TGTGCCATCAGTGAGTACAGGGACAATTCACCCCTCCACTTT. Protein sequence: CAISEYRDNSPLHF.

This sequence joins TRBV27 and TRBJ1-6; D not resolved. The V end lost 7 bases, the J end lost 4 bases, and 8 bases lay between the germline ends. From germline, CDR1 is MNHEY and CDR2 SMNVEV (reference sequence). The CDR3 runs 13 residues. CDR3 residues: CASTGTYNSPLHF. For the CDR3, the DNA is TGTGCCAGCACCGGTACTTATAATTCACCCCTCCACTTT.

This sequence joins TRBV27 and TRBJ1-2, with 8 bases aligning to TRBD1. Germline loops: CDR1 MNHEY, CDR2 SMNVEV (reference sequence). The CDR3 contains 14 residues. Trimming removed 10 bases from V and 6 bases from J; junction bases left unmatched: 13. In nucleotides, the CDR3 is TGTGCCACCCAGGAGGGGACAGGCCCTAATGGCTACACCTTC. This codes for CATQEGTGPNGYTF.

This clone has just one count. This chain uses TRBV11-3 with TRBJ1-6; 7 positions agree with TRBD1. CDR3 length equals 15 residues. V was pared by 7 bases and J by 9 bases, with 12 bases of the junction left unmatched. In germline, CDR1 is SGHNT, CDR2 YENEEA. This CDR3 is CASTLRMGQFSPLHF. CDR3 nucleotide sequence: TGTGCCAGCACCCTACGTATGGGACAGTTTTCACCCCTCCACTTT.

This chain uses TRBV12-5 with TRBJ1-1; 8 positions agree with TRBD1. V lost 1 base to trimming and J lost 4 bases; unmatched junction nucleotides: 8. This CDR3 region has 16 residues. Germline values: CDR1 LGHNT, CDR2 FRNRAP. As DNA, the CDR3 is TGTGCTAGTGGTTTGGATAGGGGACAGGTGCCCACTGAAGCTTTCTTT. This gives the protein CASGLDRGQVPTEAFF.

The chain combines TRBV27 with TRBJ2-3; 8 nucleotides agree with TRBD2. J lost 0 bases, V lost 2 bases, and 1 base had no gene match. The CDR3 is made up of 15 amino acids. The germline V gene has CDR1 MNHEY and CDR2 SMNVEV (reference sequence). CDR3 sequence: CASSLIAGSTDTQYF. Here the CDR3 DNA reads TGTGCCAGCAGTTTAATAGCGGGGAGCACAGATACGCAGTATTTT.

The CDR3 reads CARSLASGLAGGYTF. CDR3 nucleotide sequence: TGTGCCAGAAGCTTGGCCAGCGGCCTGGCGGGTGGCTACACCTTC. The gene calls are TRBV5-3 and TRBJ1-2; D is unresolved. TRBV5-3 is recorded as an ORF, its role being uncertain. The CDR3 covers 15 residues. The V end lost 0 bases, the J end lost 7 bases, and 16 bases lay between the germline ends.

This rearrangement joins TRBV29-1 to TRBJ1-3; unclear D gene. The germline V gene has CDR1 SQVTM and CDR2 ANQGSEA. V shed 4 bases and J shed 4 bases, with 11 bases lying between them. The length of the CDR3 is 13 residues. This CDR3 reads CSVVKDVGNTIYF. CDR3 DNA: TGCAGCGTTGTAAAGGACGTCGGAAACACCATATATTTT.

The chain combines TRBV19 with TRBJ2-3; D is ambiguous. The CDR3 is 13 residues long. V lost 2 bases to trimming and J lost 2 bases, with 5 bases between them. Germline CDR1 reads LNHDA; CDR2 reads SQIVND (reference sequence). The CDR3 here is CASSILTTDTQYF. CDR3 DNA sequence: TGTGCCAGTAGTATATTAACCACAGATACGCAGTATTTT.

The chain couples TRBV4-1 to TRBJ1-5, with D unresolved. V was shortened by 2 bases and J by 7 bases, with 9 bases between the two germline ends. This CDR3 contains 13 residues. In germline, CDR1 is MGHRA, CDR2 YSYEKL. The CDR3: CASSQSLTQPQHF. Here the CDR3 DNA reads TGCGCCAGCAGCCAATCGTTGACCCAGCCCCAGCATTTT.

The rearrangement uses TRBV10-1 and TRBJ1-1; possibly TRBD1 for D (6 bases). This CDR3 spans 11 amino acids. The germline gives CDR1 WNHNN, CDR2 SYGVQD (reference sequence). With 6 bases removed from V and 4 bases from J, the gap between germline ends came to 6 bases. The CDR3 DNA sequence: TGCGCCAGCAGCAGGGGCACTGAAGCTTTCTTT. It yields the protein CASSRGTEAFF.

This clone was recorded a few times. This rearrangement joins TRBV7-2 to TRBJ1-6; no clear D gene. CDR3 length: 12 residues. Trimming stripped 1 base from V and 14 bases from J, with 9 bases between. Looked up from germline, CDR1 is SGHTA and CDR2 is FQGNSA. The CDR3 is CASSLGASTLHF. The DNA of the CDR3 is TGTGCCAGCAGCTTAGGGGCCTCCACCCTCCACTTT.

The CDR3 reads CASSPTSGGGTGELFF. CDR3 nucleotide sequence: TGTGCCAGCAGCCCCACTAGCGGGGGAGGTACCGGGGAGCTGTTTTTT. This chain joins TRBV7-2 and TRBJ2-2; 11 positions agree with TRBD2. Germline V gene lookup returns CDR1 SGHTA and CDR2 FQGNSA. The CDR3 runs to 16 residues. With 5 bases clipped from V and 5 bases from J, the junction kept 7 bases outside the gene matches.

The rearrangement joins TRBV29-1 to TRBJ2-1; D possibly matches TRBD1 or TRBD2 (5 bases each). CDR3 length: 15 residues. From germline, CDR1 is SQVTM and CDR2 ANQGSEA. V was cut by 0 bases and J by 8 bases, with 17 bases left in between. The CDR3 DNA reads TGCAGCGTTGAAGAGTTCTCCAGGGAGTTGCATGAGCAGTTCTTC. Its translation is CSVEEFSRELHEQFF.

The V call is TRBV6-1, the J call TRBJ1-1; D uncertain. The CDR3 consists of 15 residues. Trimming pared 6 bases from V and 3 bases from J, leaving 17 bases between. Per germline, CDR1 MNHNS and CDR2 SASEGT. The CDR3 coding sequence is TGTGCCAGCAGCGCCGAAATGACGGGAGACACTGAAGCTTTCTTT. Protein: CASSAEMTGDTEAFF.

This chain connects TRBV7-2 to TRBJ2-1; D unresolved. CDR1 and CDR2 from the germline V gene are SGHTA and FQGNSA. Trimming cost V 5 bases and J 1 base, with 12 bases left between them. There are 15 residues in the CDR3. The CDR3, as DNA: TGTGCCAGCAGCCCTAGTCATGGTTCCTACAATGAGCAGTTCTTC. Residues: CASSPSHGSYNEQFF.